This TCR beta chain was captured in a study of blood T cell repertoires in COVID-19 (dated by TCRdb to about 2020). About the investigation overall: Samples covering the acute and convalescent phases of COVID-19 were provided by collaborators in the United States, Italy and Spain. Nearly every sample came with metadata listing a de-identified subject ID, COVID-19 status, age in years and sex. The material from the prospective study consisted of cDNA or gDNA derived from T cells, B-cell-depleted T cells, or PBMCs. Samples came from the ongoing ImmuneRACE study (first 160 participants) plus 1,254 subjects from 6 global collaborators. The dataset comprised deeply sampled blood TCRbeta repertoires from subjects exposed to, actively infected with, or recovered from COVID-19. Where available, HLA class I and class II types were taken from metadata supplied by the sample provider and were not determined by assay-based typing. A freely available public database, intended as a resource for researchers studying the immune response to SARS-CoV-2, is where the repertoires were released. Summary of the overall study and its limitations: The amount of clinical and demographic metadata varied by source and participant and was provided uncurated.

Each collaborating institution followed its own protocols to collect whole blood in K2EDTA tubes. For TCRbeta analysis, collaborators shipped samples as frozen whole blood, isolated PBMCs, or DNA extracted from either of those sample types. Germline trimming amounts to 2 bases on V and 5 bases on J, with 4 as the count of junction bases outside the gene matches. The CDR3 covers 15 residues, taking in both the cysteine and the phenylalanine. The read is trimmed to its CDR3 DNA, 45 bases read in frame from base 1. Based on the germline V gene (reference sequence), the CDR1 and CDR2 sequences are MNHEY and SMNVEV. TCRbeta CDR3 regions were amplified from genomic DNA using the immunoSEQ Assay, a bias-controlled multiplex PCR. The original pipeline was this. The number of nucleated cells in each sample was estimated by amplification of reference gene primers within the assay. To quantify the absolute abundance of each unique TCRbeta CDR3 rearrangement, sequence reads were collapsed and filtered. For each sample, productive Simpson clonality was calculated as the square root of Simpson's diversity index over productive rearrangements. Entries here come from immuneACCESS through TCRdb and include only in-frame sequences with V and J called. Some clones fail to appear in such tables; in the studies checked, an unresolved V gene covers under half of the shortfall, and the cause of the remainder is unknown. From that table come the V and J calls and clone size; the DNA was used to work out D and trimming. In all, the sample holds about 210,000 clones, and around 92% of those were seen once. The top ten clones comprise under 1.5% of the sample.

On this clone itself: Its antigen has not been determined. Per-base quality was not reported, and no clone a single base away is much larger than it.

The specimen sequenced was peripheral blood. The clonotype originates from a man aged 25-45 years with acute or convalescent COVID-19. This chain joins TRBV27 to TRBJ1-5; 9 junctional bases match TRBD1. The bases read TGTGCCAGCAGTTTAGGGGGACAGGGATATCAGCCCCAGCATTTT. Its protein product is CASSLGGQGYQPQHF.